The rows below give T cell receptor beta chains drawn from one sample of a study of blood T cell repertoires in COVID-19. Repertoires were generated with immunoSEQ multiplex PCR, while TCRdb's copy carries only in-frame clones and drops some. The sample contains approximately 300,000 clones, approximately 85% of which appear only once. Sequencing was performed on peripheral blood. The receptors were gathered from a human donor with COVID-19, enrolled during active disease. The donor label of this sample is uncertain. Both conserved end residues are part of each CDR3. The D gene is left open where the match is weak. Rows give clone size only sometimes, using once, few, many, or a class for an expanded clone.

>NA|TRBJ1-2|TRBV3-1/TRBV3-2|NA
TGTGCCAGCAGCCGCGGACCGGGAGGAGGCTATGGCTACACCTTC
CASSRGPGGGYGYTF
>TRBD1|TRBJ2-7|TRBV7-2|once
TGTGCCAGCAGCTTAGATGGGACAGGGGTCTACGAGCAGTACTTC
CASSLDGTGVYEQYF
>TRBD1|TRBJ2-2|TRBV4-1|few
TGCGCCAGCAGACCGGACAGGGGGGAAAACACCGGGGAGCTGTTTTTT
CASRPDRGENTGELFF
>TRBD1|TRBJ2-7|TRBV7-9|NA
TGTGCCAGCGCCCCATGGGGGACAGCGGTAGTCCACGAGCAGTACTTC
CASAPWGTAVVHEQYF
>TRBD1|TRBJ1-5|TRBV5-6|NA
TGTGCCAGCAGCTCGTTGTTAGACAGGGACCATCAGCCCCAGCATTTT
CASSSLLDRDHQPQHF
>NA|TRBJ2-2|TRBV29-1|NA
TGCAGCGCCAACCCTGAAGGAGTCGGGGAGCTGTTTTTT
CSANPEGVGELFF
>TRBD2|TRBJ2-5|TRBV20-1|NA
TGCAGTGCTAGTTGGGGACTAGCGGGAGACAAGGTGGAGACCCAGTACTTC
CSASWGLAGDKVETQYF
>TRBD2|TRBJ2-5|TRBV12-5|few
TGTGCTAGTGGTTTAGGCGGGAGGGCGGAGACCCAGTACTTC
CASGLGGRAETQYF
>TRBD1|TRBJ1-4|TRBV5-1|NA
TGCGCCAGCAGCTGGCAGGGGGGAATAGGAGAAAAACTGTTTTTT
CASSWQGGIGEKLFF
>TRBD1|TRBJ1-1|TRBV19|NA
TGTGCCAGTAGCACAGGGGGCGCTGAAGCTTTCTTT
CASSTGGAEAFF
>TRBD1|TRBJ2-3|TRBV28|NA
TGTGCCAGCAGTCCAACCTATCAGGGGGTTGGGACAGATACGCAGTATTTT
CASSPTYQGVGTDTQYF
>NA|TRBJ1-6|TRBV6-1|NA
TGTGCCAGCAGTGAACTCGGGTCCTATAATTCACCCCTCCACTTT
CASSELGSYNSPLHF
>TRBD2|TRBJ2-3|TRBV5-4|once
TGTGCCAGCAGCACCAGGGGCGGGAGGGCCAGCACAGATACGCAGTATTTT
CASSTRGGRASTDTQYF
>NA|TRBJ2-3|TRBV5-1|NA
TGCGCCAGCAGCTTGGACAGCCTTACAGATACGCAGTATTTT
CASSLDSLTDTQYF
>NA|TRBJ1-5|TRBV10-2|NA
TGCGCCAGCAGTGGGGGGACTATTCAGCCCCAGCATTTT
CASSGGTIQPQHF
>TRBD1|TRBJ2-1|TRBV11-2|NA
TGTGCCAGCAGCTTAAGACAGGGGTTAGCCTACAATGAGCAGTTCTTC
CASSLRQGLAYNEQFF
>NA|TRBJ1-1|TRBV6-5|NA
TGTGCCAGCAGTTGGGAGGGGGGGCTGACTGAAGCTTTCTTT
CASSWEGGLTEAFF
>TRBD1|TRBJ1-5|TRBV27|NA
TGTGCCAACCGACAGGGGAATCAGCCCCAGCATTTT
CANRQGNQPQHF
>NA|TRBJ1-1|TRBV7-2|NA
TGTGCCAGCAGCTTAGCGGGGGGGAACACTGAAGCTTTCTTT
CASSLAGGNTEAFF
>NA|TRBJ2-1|TRBV5-1|NA
TGCGCCAGCAGCGTGATTATGGGGGGTGAGCAGTTCTTC
CASSVIMGGEQFF
>NA|TRBJ1-4|TRBV19|NA
TGTGCCAGTAGTACCCTGCCTGGGGGGAATGAAAAACTGTTTTTT
CASSTLPGGNEKLFF
>NA|TRBJ1-5|TRBV28|NA
TGTGCCAGCCTCACGCAGGGTTCTCATCAGCCCCAGCATTTT
CASLTQGSHQPQHF
>TRBD1|TRBJ2-2|TRBV30|NA
TGTGCCTGGAGTGTAGACAGGGTGACATCCGGGGAGCTGTTTTTT
CAWSVDRVTSGELFF
>TRBD2|TRBJ2-1|TRBV5-6|NA
TGTGCCAGCATTCGTAAAGGACTAGCATTTAATGAGCAGTTCTTC
CASIRKGLAFNEQFF
>TRBD2|TRBJ2-3|TRBV7-3|NA
TGTGCCAGCGCCCCGAATCTAGCGGGAGGAGGAGATACGCAGTATTTT
CASAPNLAGGGDTQYF
>TRBD1|TRBJ1-1|TRBV5-1|once
TGCGCCAGCAGCTCCGACAGGGGGCCCGAGAACACTGAAGCTTTCTTT
CASSSDRGPENTEAFF
>TRBD1|TRBJ2-2|TRBV18|once
TGTGCCAGCTCATCAAGACAGGGAAGTGCCGGGGAGCTGTTTTTT
CASSSRQGSAGELFF
>TRBD1|TRBJ1-2|TRBV7-9|NA
TGTGCCAGCAGCTTAGCAGGGGGCGGCTACACCTTC
CASSLAGGGYTF
>NA|TRBJ1-1|TRBV9|NA
TGTGCCAGCAGCGTAGTAAGGGAGGGGAGCACTGAAGCTTTCTTT
CASSVVREGSTEAFF
>NA|TRBJ2-2|TRBV5-6|NA
TGTGCCAGCAGCTTGGGCGTTAGGGGCACCGGGGAGCTGTTTTTT
CASSLGVRGTGELFF
>NA|TRBJ2-5|TRBV5-1|NA
TGCGCCAGCAGCTCGGGAGACTACCAAGAGACCCAGTACTTC
CASSSGDYQETQYF
>TRBD1|TRBJ2-3|TRBV29-1|few
TGCAGCGTTTCCGGGACAGGGGCAGATACGCAGTATTTT
CSVSGTGADTQYF
>TRBD2|TRBJ2-3|TRBV5-1|NA
TGCGCCAGCAGCTTGTCAGTCCCTAGCGGGATGGATACGCAGTATTTT
CASSLSVPSGMDTQYF
>NA|TRBJ2-5|TRBV19|NA
TGTGCCAGTAGTATCAGTAAGTGGGACAACTCCGACCAAGAGACCCAGTACTTC
CASSISKWDNSDQETQYF
>NA|TRBJ2-3|TRBV11-2|NA
TGTGCCAGCAGCTTAGGAGAAGCAGATACGCAGTATTTT
CASSLGEADTQYF
>NA|TRBJ1-4|TRBV19|NA
TGTGCCAGTAGTAACCGCAGGGGCAATGAAAAACTGTTTTTT
CASSNRRGNEKLFF
>TRBD1|TRBJ2-1|TRBV7-8|NA
TGTGCCAGCTCCGGACAGGGAGGCTACAATGAGCAGTTCTTC
CASSGQGGYNEQFF
>TRBD2|TRBJ2-3|TRBV5-1|once
TGCGCCAGCAGCTTGGACCTAGCGGGCCCGCTAGCCACAGATACGCAGTATTTT
CASSLDLAGPLATDTQYF
>NA|TRBJ2-7|TRBV28|NA
TGTGCCAGTCAGGCTTCCGTCAACTACGAGCAGTACTTC
CASQASVNYEQYF
>NA|TRBJ2-1|TRBV28|NA
TGTGCCAGCAGTTTAGGAGGAAAGGAGCAGTTCTTC
CASSLGGKEQFF
>NA|TRBJ1-3|TRBV7-9|NA
TGTGCCAGCAGCCAATCGTCCACATCCTCAGGAAACACCATATATTTT
CASSQSSTSSGNTIYF